This TCR beta chain appears in the sequencing data of a study of T cells in Graves' hyperthyroidism and ophthalmopathy. This clonotype appeared many times. Germline CDR1 reads SNHLY; CDR2 reads FYNNEI. V lost 10 bases and J lost 3, with 18 bases in between. There are 14 residues in the CDR3. Diagnoses rested on clinical symptoms, serum thyroxine and TRAb, thyroid ultrasound and orbital computed tomography. The CDR3 regions of TCR beta were amplified from RNA transcripts. The TCR CDR3 first-round RT-PCR relied on the HTBI primer set. Each CDR3 protein is one row after TCRdb ran MiXCR on the multiplex PCR reads. Found here are more than 300,000 distinct CDR3 sequences, less than 15% of them singletons; the top ten hold less than 10%.

This clonotype was obtained from a woman between 18 and 30 years old with Graves' hyperthyroidism. The rearrangement links TRBV2 to TRBJ1-2; possibly TRBD1 for D (6 bases). Sequenced material: blood. CDR3 sequence reads: CAKDQQGSHYGYTF. CDR3 in DNA: TGTGCCAAAGACCAACAGGGCAGTCACTATGGCTACACCTTC.